This record covers a single TCR beta chain. The antigen remains unidentified. These data belong to a study of cytomegalovirus exposure and HLA in healthy donors. Germline assignment: CDR1 SEHNR and CDR2 FQNEAQ (reference sequence). Trimming at V came to 5 bases and at J to 8 bases, leaving 7 bases not matched to a gene. CDR3 size: 13 residues. PCR was performed using 60 Vbeta and 13 Jbeta primers. The method was immunoSEQ multiplex PCR; TCRdb's version includes in-frame clones alone and lacks a portion of them. This sample's clone table lists some 75,000 clones. Study results and limitations: Some segments of the V type, notably TRBV6-2 and TRBV6-3, were excluded as indistinguishable. The study found most TCR sequences rare, yet found some public TCRs in many donors.

Sequences were obtained from PBMCs. This clonotype was obtained from a female donor in good health and CMV-seropositive. The rearrangement joins TRBV7-9 to TRBJ1-2, with 8 nucleotides matching TRBD1. CDR3 region: CASSSTTGAGYTF. DNA of the CDR3: TGTGCCAGCAGCAGTACGACAGGGGCAGGCTACACCTTC.